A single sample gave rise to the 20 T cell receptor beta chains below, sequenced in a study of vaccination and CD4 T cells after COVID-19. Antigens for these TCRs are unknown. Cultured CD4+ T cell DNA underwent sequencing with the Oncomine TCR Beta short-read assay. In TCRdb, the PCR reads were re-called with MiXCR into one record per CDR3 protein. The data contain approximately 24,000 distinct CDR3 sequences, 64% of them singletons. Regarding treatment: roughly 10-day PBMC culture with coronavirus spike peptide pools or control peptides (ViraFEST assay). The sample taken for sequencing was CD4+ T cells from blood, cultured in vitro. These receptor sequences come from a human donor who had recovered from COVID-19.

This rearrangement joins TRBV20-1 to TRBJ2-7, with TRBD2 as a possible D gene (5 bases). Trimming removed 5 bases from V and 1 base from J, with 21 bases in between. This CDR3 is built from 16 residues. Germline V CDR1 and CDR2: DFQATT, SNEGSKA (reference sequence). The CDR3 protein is CSAPASGRTLSYEQYF. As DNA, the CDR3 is TGCAGTGCTCCCGCCTCGGGCAGGACTTTATCCTACGAGCAGTACTTC.

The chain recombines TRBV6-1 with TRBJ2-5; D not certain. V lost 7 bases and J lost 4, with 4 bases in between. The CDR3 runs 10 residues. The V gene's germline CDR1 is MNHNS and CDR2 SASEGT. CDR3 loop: CASISETQYF. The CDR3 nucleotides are TGTGCCAGCATTTCAGAGACCCAGTACTTC.

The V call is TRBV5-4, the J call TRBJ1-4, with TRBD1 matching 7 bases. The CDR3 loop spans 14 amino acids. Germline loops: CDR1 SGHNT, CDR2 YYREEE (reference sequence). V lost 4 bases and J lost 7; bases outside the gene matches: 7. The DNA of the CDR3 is TGTGCCAGCAGCATCCGACAGGGAGGTGAAAAACTGTTTTTT. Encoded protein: CASSIRQGGEKLFF.

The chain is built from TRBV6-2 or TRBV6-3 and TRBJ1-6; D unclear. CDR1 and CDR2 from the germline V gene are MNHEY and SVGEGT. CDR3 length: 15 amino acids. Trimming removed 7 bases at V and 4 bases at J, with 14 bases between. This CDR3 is CASTDAGKYNSPLHF. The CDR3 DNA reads TGTGCCAGCACCGACGCGGGAAAATATAATTCACCCCTCCACTTT.

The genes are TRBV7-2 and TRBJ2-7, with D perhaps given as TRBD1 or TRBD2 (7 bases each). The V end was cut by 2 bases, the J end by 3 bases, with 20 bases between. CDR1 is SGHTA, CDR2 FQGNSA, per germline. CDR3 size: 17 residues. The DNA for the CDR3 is TGTGCCAGCAGCTTATCAGGGGGAGGGTTTAAGAGCTACGAGCAGTACTTC. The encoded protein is CASSLSGGGFKSYEQYF.

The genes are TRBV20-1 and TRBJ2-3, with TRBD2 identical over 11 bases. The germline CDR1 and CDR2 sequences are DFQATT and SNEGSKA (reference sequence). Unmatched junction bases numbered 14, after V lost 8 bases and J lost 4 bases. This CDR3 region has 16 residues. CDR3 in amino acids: CSLKGVAGGPADTQYF. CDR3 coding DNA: TGCAGTCTTAAGGGGGTAGCGGGAGGGCCAGCAGATACGCAGTATTTT.

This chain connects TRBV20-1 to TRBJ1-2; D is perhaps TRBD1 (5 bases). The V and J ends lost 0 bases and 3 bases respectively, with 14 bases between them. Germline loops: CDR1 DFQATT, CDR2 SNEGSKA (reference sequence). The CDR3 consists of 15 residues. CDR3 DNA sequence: TGCAGTGCTAGAGATTGGGGGGGTAGTTACTATGGCTACACCTTC. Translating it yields CSARDWGGSYYGYTF.

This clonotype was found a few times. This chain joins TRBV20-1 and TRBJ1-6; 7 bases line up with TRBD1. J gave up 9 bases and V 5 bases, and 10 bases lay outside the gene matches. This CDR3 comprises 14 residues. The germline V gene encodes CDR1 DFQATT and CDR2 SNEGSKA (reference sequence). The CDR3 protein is CSASRQGSGSPLHF. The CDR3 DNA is TGCAGTGCTTCCCGACAGGGATCGGGTTCACCCCTCCACTTT.

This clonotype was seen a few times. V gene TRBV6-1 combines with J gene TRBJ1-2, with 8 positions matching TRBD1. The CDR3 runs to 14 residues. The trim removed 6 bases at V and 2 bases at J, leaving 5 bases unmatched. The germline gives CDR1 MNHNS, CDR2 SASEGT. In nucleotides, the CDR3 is TGTGCCAGCAGGTGGACAGGGCCGAACTATGGCTACACCTTC. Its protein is CASRWTGPNYGYTF.

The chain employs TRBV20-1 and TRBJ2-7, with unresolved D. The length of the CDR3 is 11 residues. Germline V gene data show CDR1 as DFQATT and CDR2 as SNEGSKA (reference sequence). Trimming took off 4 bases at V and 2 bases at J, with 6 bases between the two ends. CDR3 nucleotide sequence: TGCAGTGCTACAGGAACCTACGAGCAGTACTTC. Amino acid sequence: CSATGTYEQYF.

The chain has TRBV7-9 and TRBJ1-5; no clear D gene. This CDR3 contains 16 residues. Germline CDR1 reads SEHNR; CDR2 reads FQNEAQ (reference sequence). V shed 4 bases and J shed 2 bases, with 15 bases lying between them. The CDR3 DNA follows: TGTGCCAGCAGCTCACAGTTGGGGATCGGCAATCAGCCCCAGCATTTT. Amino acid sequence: CASSSQLGIGNQPQHF. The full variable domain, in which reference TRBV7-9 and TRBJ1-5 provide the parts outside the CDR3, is DTGVSQNPRHKITKRGQNVTFRCDPISEHNRLYWYRQTLGQGPEFLTYFQNEAQLEKSRLLSDRFSAERPKGSFSTLEIQRTEQGDSAMYLCASSSQLGIGNQPQHFGDGTRLSIL.

CDR3 protein: CASNRGQETQYF. CDR3 coding DNA: TGTGCCAGCAACAGGGGGCAAGAGACCCAGTACTTC. The chain carries TRBV6-1 and TRBJ2-5, with TRBD1 identical over 8 bases. Germline CDR1 reads MNHNS; CDR2 reads SASEGT. This CDR3 contains 12 residues. With 7 bases clipped from V and 2 bases from J, the junction kept 0 bases outside the gene matches.

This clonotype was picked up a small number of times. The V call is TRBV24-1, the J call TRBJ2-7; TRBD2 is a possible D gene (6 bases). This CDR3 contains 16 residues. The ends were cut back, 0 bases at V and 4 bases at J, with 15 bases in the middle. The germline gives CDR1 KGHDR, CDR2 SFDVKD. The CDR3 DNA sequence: TGTGCCACCAGTGATTTGGGTCCGAGCGGAGGGTACGAGCAGTACTTC. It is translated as CATSDLGPSGGYEQYF.

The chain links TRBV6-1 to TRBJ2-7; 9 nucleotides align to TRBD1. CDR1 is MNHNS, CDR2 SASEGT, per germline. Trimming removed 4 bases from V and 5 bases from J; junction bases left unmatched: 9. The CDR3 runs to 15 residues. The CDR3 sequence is CASSGRDRDLDEQYF. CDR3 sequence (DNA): TGTGCCAGCAGTGGCCGGGACAGGGACCTGGACGAGCAGTACTTC.

Here the CDR3 DNA reads TGTGCCAGTGGGAGGGTGGATGGCTACACCTTC. This encodes CASGRVDGYTF. The chain couples TRBV6-1 to TRBJ1-2; no clear D. CDR3 length equals 11 residues. CDR1 and CDR2 from the germline V gene are MNHNS and SASEGT. Trimming removed 9 bases from V and 6 bases from J, with 11 bases in between.

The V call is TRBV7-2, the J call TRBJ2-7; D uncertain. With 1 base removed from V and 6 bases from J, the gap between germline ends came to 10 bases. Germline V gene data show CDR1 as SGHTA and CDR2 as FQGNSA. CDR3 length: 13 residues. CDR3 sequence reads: CASSLVSGREQYF. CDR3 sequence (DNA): TGTGCCAGCAGCTTAGTGTCGGGCCGCGAGCAGTACTTC. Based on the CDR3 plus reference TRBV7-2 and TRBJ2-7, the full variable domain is GAGVSQSPSNKVTEKGKDVELRCDPISGHTALYWYRQSLGQGLEFLIYFQGNSAPDKSGLPSDRFSAERTGGSVSTLTIQRTQQEDSAVYLCASSLVSGREQYFGPGTRLTVT.

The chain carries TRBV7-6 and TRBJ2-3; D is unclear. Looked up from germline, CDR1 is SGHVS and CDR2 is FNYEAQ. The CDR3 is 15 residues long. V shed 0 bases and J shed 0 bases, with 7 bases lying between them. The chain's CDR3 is CASSLASFSTDTQYF. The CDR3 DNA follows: TGTGCCAGCAGCTTAGCTTCGTTTAGCACAGATACGCAGTATTTT.

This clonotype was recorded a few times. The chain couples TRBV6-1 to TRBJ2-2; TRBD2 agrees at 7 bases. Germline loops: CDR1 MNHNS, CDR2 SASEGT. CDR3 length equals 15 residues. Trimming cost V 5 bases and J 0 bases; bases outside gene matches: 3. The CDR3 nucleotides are TGTGCCAGCAGTCCTAGCGGTGCGAACACCGGGGAGCTGTTTTTT. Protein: CASSPSGANTGELFF.

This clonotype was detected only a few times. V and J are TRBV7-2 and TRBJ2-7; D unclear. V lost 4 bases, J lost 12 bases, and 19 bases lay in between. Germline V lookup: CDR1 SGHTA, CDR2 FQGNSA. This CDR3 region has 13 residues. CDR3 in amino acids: CASSSYLTDFWYF. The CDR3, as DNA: TGTGCCAGCAGCTCTTACCTGACTGACTTTTGGTACTTC.

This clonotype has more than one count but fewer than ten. In DNA form, the CDR3 reads TGTGCCAGCAGCTTAAATGGGGAAAGGTACACTGAAGCTTTCTTT. Translated: CASSLNGERYTEAFF. The chain is built from TRBV7-3 and TRBJ1-1; D not resolved. The CDR3 totals 15 residues. V was trimmed by 1 base and J by 3 bases, leaving 12 bases between them. Per the germline V gene, CDR1 is SGHTA and CDR2 is FQGTGA.